The 26 T cell receptor beta chains listed next were all sequenced from one sample in a study of TIL therapy for anti-PD-1-resistant metastatic lung cancer. Sequencing used immunoSEQ v3. Repertoires were generated with immunoSEQ multiplex PCR, while TCRdb's copy carries only in-frame clones and drops some. The repertoire holds 50,000 to 60,000 clones, more than 80% seen once, with under 3% in the top ten. Documented time point: pre-treatment sample, taken before nivolumab and TIL therapy. Sequencing was performed on blood, taken at baseline. The receptor source for this set is a person aged 25 to 85 with non-small cell lung cancer.

The rearrangement joins TRBV7-9 to TRBJ2-1; no firm D call. This CDR3 contains 16 residues. V lost 0 bases, J lost 8 bases, and 17 bases lay in between. CDR1 is SEHNR and CDR2 is FQNEAQ in the germline V gene (reference sequence). In DNA, the CDR3 is TGTGCCAGCAGCTTAGCGGTGACCGAACAAGGCGATGAGCAGTTCTTC. Protein product: CASSLAVTEQGDEQFF.

The rearrangement uses TRBV9 and TRBJ2-5; D possibly corresponds to TRBD2 (6 bases). This CDR3 region has 15 residues. Germline CDR1 is SGDLS and CDR2 is YYNGEE. V was clipped by 2 bases and J by 4 bases, with 15 bases between them. CDR3 sequence (DNA): TGTGCCAGCAGCGTTTTCGGCGGGAAAGGAGAGACCCAGTACTTC. Protein: CASSVFGGKGETQYF.

The chain uses TRBV27 and TRBJ2-7, with TRBD2 matching 8 bases. After removal of 5 bases from V and 2 bases from J, the junction contained 8 bases not matched to a gene. The CDR3 totals 15 residues. CDR1 MNHEY and CDR2 SMNVEV come from the germline V gene (reference sequence). CDR3 in amino acids: CASSPSGTRTYEQYF. CDR3 DNA sequence: TGTGCCAGCAGTCCATCCGGGACTAGAACCTACGAGCAGTACTTC.

The J gene is TRBJ2-7, the V gene TRBV9; a possible D gene is TRBD1 (5 bases). The CDR3 is 14 residues long. Trimming took off 2 bases at V and 3 bases at J, with 12 bases between the two ends. Germline V CDR1 and CDR2: SGDLS, YYNGEE. The CDR3: CASSVSQGNYEQYF. In DNA, the CDR3 is TGTGCCAGCAGCGTCTCCCAGGGAAACTACGAGCAGTACTTC.

The chain joins TRBV9 to TRBJ1-6, with 7 bases identical to TRBD1. The CDR3 sequence is 15 residues long. The germline gives CDR1 SGDLS, CDR2 YYNGEE. V gave up 1 base and J gave up 6 bases; unmatched junction bases: 4. This CDR3 reads CASSVLAGGNSPLHF. The CDR3 nucleotides are TGTGCCAGCAGCGTATTGGCAGGGGGTAATTCACCCCTCCACTTT.

The chain is built from TRBV18 and TRBJ2-1, with D possibly being TRBD1 (6 bases). V dropped 4 bases and J dropped 4 bases, with 8 bases sitting between them. The CDR3 runs to 13 residues. From germline, CDR1 is KGHSH and CDR2 LQKENI. CDR3: CASSRGQYNEQFF. CDR3 sequence (DNA): TGTGCCAGCTCACGAGGACAGTACAATGAGCAGTTCTTC.

This chain links TRBV7-6 with TRBJ2-3; 9 nucleotides match TRBD2. The CDR3 loop spans 17 amino acids. Losses at the gene ends were 5 bases for V and 2 bases for J; bases not matched to a gene: 11. Germline CDR1 SGHVS, CDR2 FNYEAQ. The CDR3 bases are TGTGCCAGCAGCCCGTGGGGAGCGGGGGGATCCACAGATACGCAGTATTTT. Translation gives CASSPWGAGGSTDTQYF.

DNA of the CDR3: TGTGCCAGCAGCAGCTTAGGGGGGACCCGTAACTATGGCTACACCTTC. Amino acids: CASSSLGGTRNYGYTF. The chain combines TRBV11-2 with TRBJ1-2; TRBD1 is a possible D gene (6 bases). Looked up from germline, CDR1 is SGHAT and CDR2 is FQNNGV. Trimming cost V 5 bases and J 1 base, with 17 bases left between them. The CDR3 consists of 16 residues.

Sample share makes this clone medium-sized. The V gene is TRBV9, the J gene TRBJ1-2; D unclear. V was pared by 0 bases and J by 0 bases, with 9 bases between. This CDR3 spans 15 amino acids. Germline values: CDR1 SGDLS, CDR2 YYNGEE. DNA for the CDR3: TGTGCCAGCAGCGTAGATACATATCCTAACTATGGCTACACCTTC. Translating gives CASSVDTYPNYGYTF.

The DNA for the CDR3 is TGCGCCAGCATGAAGAGAGCGGAAGGAGGGTACCAAGAGACCCAGTACTTC. This translates into CASMKRAEGGYQETQYF. The chain recombines TRBV5-1 with TRBJ2-5, with D perhaps matching TRBD2 (6 bases). The CDR3 runs to 17 residues. The germline V and J ends were trimmed by 6 bases and 0 bases, with 21 bases remaining between them. The germline V gene encodes CDR1 SGHRS and CDR2 YFSETQ.

The chain is built from TRBV5-4 and TRBJ2-1, with unresolved D. CDR3 length: 15 residues. Trimming removed 0 bases at V and 2 bases at J, with 9 bases between. Per the germline V gene, CDR1 is SGHNT and CDR2 is YYREEE (reference sequence). CDR3 amino acids: CASSLDNAPYNEQFF. CDR3 coding DNA: TGTGCCAGCAGCTTGGATAACGCTCCCTACAATGAGCAGTTCTTC.

This clone was counted a single time. The chain carries TRBV4-1 and TRBJ2-3; TRBD2 matches at 7 bases. Germline values: CDR1 MGHRA, CDR2 YSYEKL. V lost 4 bases, J lost 3 bases, and 13 bases stayed unmatched. The CDR3 is 17 amino acids. The CDR3 sequence: CASSLMGGTISTDTQYF. As DNA, the CDR3 is TGCGCCAGCAGCCTTATGGGGGGGACTATTTCAACAGATACGCAGTATTTT.

The rearrangement uses TRBV6-5 and TRBJ2-1, with a tentative D call TRBD2 (6 bases). Trimming pared 7 bases from V and 9 bases from J, leaving 13 bases between. The germline V gene encodes CDR1 MNHEY and CDR2 SVGAGI. CDR3 length: 12 amino acids. The CDR3 protein is CASTQEGGEQFF. The CDR3 DNA reads TGTGCCAGCACGCAGGAGGGTGGTGAGCAGTTCTTC.

This chain connects TRBV7-9 to TRBJ2-5; D may be TRBD2 (5 bases). From germline, CDR1 is SEHNR and CDR2 FQNEAQ (reference sequence). The CDR3 loop spans 15 amino acids. V shed 5 bases and J shed 2 bases, with 15 bases lying between them. The CDR3 reads CASSPLWTLQETQYF. The CDR3 bases are TGTGCCAGCAGCCCGCTTTGGACTCTACAAGAGACCCAGTACTTC.

This sequence joins TRBV28 and TRBJ2-5; 7 bases match TRBD2. The CDR3 is made up of 17 amino acids. The trim removed 8 bases at V and 4 bases at J, leaving 19 bases unmatched. CDR1 and CDR2 from the germline V gene are MDHEN and SYDVKM. This CDR3 is CASGDSPTSKVLETQYF. In DNA form, the CDR3 reads TGTGCCAGCGGAGACTCCCCGACTAGCAAGGTTCTAGAGACCCAGTACTTC.

Details on this clone: At one boundary the junction diverges from the germline segment, which might be a read error. The rearrangement links TRBV28 to TRBJ2-7, with 8 bases identical to TRBD2. The CDR3 totals 15 residues. Germline CDR1 and CDR2: MDHEN and SYDVKM. CDR3 sequence: CASSLSGAGGVEKSF. Written as DNA, the CDR3 is TGTGCCAGCAGTTTATCTGGGGCGGGGGGTGTTGAAAAGAGCTTC. The variable domain in full, with the rest retrieved from reference TRBV28 and TRBJ2-7, is DVKVTQSSRYLVKRTGEKVFLECVQDMDHENMFWYRQDPGLGLRLIYFSYDVKMKEKGDIPEGYSVSREKKERFSLILESASTNQTSMYLCASSLSGAGGVEKSFGPGTRLTVT.

The chain carries TRBV14 and TRBJ1-2; tentative D call: TRBD1 (6 bases). Deletions cut 3 bases from V and 2 bases from J, with 7 bases between. Germline V gene lookup returns CDR1 SGHDN and CDR2 FVKESK. The CDR3 is 13 amino acids. CDR3 DNA: TGTGCCAGCAGCCAGGACAGAAACTATGGCTACACCTTC. It translates to CASSQDRNYGYTF.

This chain links TRBV25-1 with TRBJ1-4; the D gene is possibly TRBD1 (5 bases). The CDR3 is 15 amino acids. CDR1 MGHDK and CDR2 SYGVNS come from the germline V gene. V lost 4 bases and J 13 bases, leaving 22 bases between the germline ends. The CDR3 spells CASSGRGDLAWGLFF. The DNA for the CDR3 is TGTGCCAGCAGTGGCCGGGGGGACTTGGCGTGGGGACTGTTTTTT.

In its sample, this clone was seen a few times. The chain has TRBV23-1 and TRBJ1-3, with TRBD1 identical over 7 bases. TRBV23-1 is recorded as an ORF, its role being uncertain. The V and J ends lost 6 bases and 6 bases, in that order; junction bases with no gene match: 14. The CDR3 length is 16 residues. CDR3 in amino acids: CASRPHRGLSENTIYF. CDR3 sequence (DNA): TGCGCCAGCAGGCCTCACAGGGGCCTTTCGGAAAACACCATATATTTT.

This clone was seen just once. The chain employs TRBV18 and TRBJ1-5, with D possibly being TRBD1 (5 bases). This CDR3 region has 13 residues. The V end was cut by 10 bases, the J end by 0 bases, with 10 bases between. Germline-derived CDR1 and CDR2 are KGHSH and LQKENI. The CDR3 sequence: CATSTDSNQPQHF. In nucleotides, the CDR3 is TGTGCCACTTCGACAGATAGCAATCAGCCCCAGCATTTT.

This chain links TRBV11-3 with TRBJ1-1; D ambiguous. Looked up from germline, CDR1 is SGHNT and CDR2 is YENEEA. Trimming removed 5 bases at V and 5 bases at J, with 12 bases between. The CDR3 spans 13 residues. CDR3 DNA: TGTGCCAGCAGCGCAACAAGGGAGACTGAAGCTTTCTTT. Amino acid sequence: CASSATRETEAFF.

The chain carries TRBV15 and TRBJ2-1, with D uncertain. Germline V gene sequence: CDR1 LNHNV, CDR2 YYDKDF (reference sequence). Between the trimmed V and J ends, which lost 0 bases and 6 bases, there was a span of 12 bases. The CDR3 totals 15 residues. The CDR3 protein is CATSRDPLGSNEQFF. CDR3 sequence (DNA): TGTGCCACCAGCAGAGATCCCCTGGGGTCCAATGAGCAGTTCTTC.

This clone was picked up one time. The chain is built from TRBV28 and TRBJ2-7; 8 bases agree with TRBD2. The J segment lost 2 bases and the V segment lost 4 bases, leaving 1 base of the junction unmatched. Looked up from germline, CDR1 is MDHEN and CDR2 is SYDVKM. The CDR3 loop spans 13 amino acids. CDR3 residues: CASSSGGPYEQYF. The CDR3 region has the DNA TGTGCCAGCAGTTCGGGAGGGCCCTACGAGCAGTACTTC. The variable domain in full, completed from reference TRBV28 and TRBJ2-7, reads DVKVTQSSRYLVKRTGEKVFLECVQDMDHENMFWYRQDPGLGLRLIYFSYDVKMKEKGDIPEGYSVSREKKERFSLILESASTNQTSMYLCASSSGGPYEQYFGPGTRLTVT.

The chain is built from TRBV5-1 and TRBJ2-3; unclear D gene. Germline V lookup: CDR1 SGHRS, CDR2 YFSETQ. The CDR3 spans 15 residues. Trimming removed 0 bases at V and 0 bases at J, with 8 bases between. CDR3 amino acids: CASSLAGQSTDTQYF. CDR3 nucleotides: TGCGCCAGCAGCTTGGCGGGCCAAAGCACAGATACGCAGTATTTT.

This rearrangement joins TRBV27 to TRBJ2-3; D unclear. The CDR3 has 13 amino acids. The V end lost 5 bases, the J end lost 4 bases, and 10 bases lay between the germline ends. Germline loops: CDR1 MNHEY, CDR2 SMNVEV (reference sequence). CDR3 sequence: CASSLGFPDTQYF. The CDR3 DNA is TGTGCCAGCAGTCTAGGTTTCCCAGATACGCAGTATTTT.

The chain uses TRBV2 and TRBJ2-1; TRBD1 matches at 9 bases. Looked up from germline, CDR1 is SNHLY and CDR2 is FYNNEI. The CDR3 is 14 residues long. The ends lost 7 bases at V and 5 bases at J; junction bases unmatched: 6. In nucleotides, the CDR3 is TGTGCCAGCACCCCCCGGACAGGGGACAATGAGCAGTTCTTC. Translating gives CASTPRTGDNEQFF.